This entry lists 18 T cell receptor beta chains sequenced from one sample in a study of blood T cell repertoires in COVID-19. Profiling relied on immunoSEQ multiplex PCR, and the TCRdb table lists in-frame clones only, not all of them. The sample carries 150,000 to 200,000 clones, roughly 84% recorded once. Sequencing used peripheral blood. The receptors originated from a man of 80 years or more with COVID-19, enrolled during active disease.

This clone was seen more than once but under ten times. Other DNA sequences within the sample encode an identical CDR3. The chain is built from TRBV7-2 and TRBJ2-2; D not resolved. This CDR3 has 12 amino acids. Germline CDR1 reads SGHTA; CDR2 reads FQGNSA. The V end was cut by 4 bases, the J end by 3 bases, with 3 bases between. CDR3 coding DNA: TGTGCCAGCAGCTCTTACACCGGGGAGCTGTTTTTT. This codes for CASSSYTGELFF.

The rearrangement links TRBV21-1 to TRBJ1-1. TRBV21-1 is a pseudogene. This CDR3 comprises 19 residues. CDR3 nucleotides: TGTGCCAGCAGGCCCTTTGCGAGACTCCTCGGTGGCGAGAACACTGAAGCTTTCTTT. This gives the protein CASRPFARLLGGENTEAFF.

The chain links TRBV5-1 to TRBJ2-7, with D perhaps matching TRBD2 (7 bases). The CDR3 is made up of 14 amino acids. The V end lost 4 bases, the J end lost 3 bases, and 14 bases lay between the germline ends. CDR1 SGHRS and CDR2 YFSETQ come from the germline V gene. The CDR3 sequence is CASSSGDTYYEQYF. The CDR3 DNA reads TGCGCCAGCAGCAGCGGGGACACTTACTACGAGCAGTACTTC.

V is TRBV7-8 and J is TRBJ1-1, with 7 bases matching TRBD1. The germline V gene encodes CDR1 SGHVS and CDR2 FQNEAQ. This CDR3 spans 14 amino acids. V lost 1 base and J lost 5; bases outside the gene matches: 4. The CDR3 nucleotides are TGTGCCAGCAGCTTAGTGACGACAGGGACTGAAGCTTTCTTT. Translation gives CASSLVTTGTEAFF.

The chain carries TRBV6-7 and TRBJ1-1, with a weak D call TRBD1 (5 bases). TRBV6-7 is an open reading frame, and its role is uncertain. The CDR3 length is 14 residues. Trimming shortened V by 6 bases and J by 2 bases, and 13 bases separated the two germline ends. The CDR3 spells CASRPKGVNTEAFF. Here the CDR3 DNA reads TGTGCCAGCAGGCCCAAAGGGGTCAACACTGAAGCTTTCTTT.

The chain combines TRBV5-4 with TRBJ2-1; 8 nucleotides align to TRBD1. The CDR3 is made up of 19 amino acids. Trimming removed 3 bases from V and 4 bases from J; junction bases left unmatched: 18. The germline V gene encodes CDR1 SGHNT and CDR2 YYREEE (reference sequence). The CDR3 loop reads CASSSGGPTGTGTYNEQFF. Here the CDR3 DNA reads TGTGCCAGCAGCTCTGGAGGCCCCACCGGGACAGGTACTTACAATGAGCAGTTCTTC.

The chain combines TRBV3-1 (or the pseudogene TRBV3-2) with TRBJ2-2, with D possibly TRBD1 on 6 matching bases. Trimming stripped 1 base from V and 2 bases from J, with 14 bases between. From germline, CDR1 is LGHDT and CDR2 YNNKEL (reference sequence). This CDR3 comprises 17 residues. This chain's CDR3 is CASSQAQDSINTGELFF. The DNA of the CDR3 is TGTGCCAGCAGCCAAGCCCAGGACAGTATAAACACCGGGGAGCTGTTTTTT.

The chain combines TRBV10-3 with TRBJ1-4, with D hard to call. From germline, CDR1 is ENHRY and CDR2 SYGVKD. The CDR3 runs to 16 residues. V was shortened by 0 bases and J by 0 bases, with 8 bases between the two germline ends. The CDR3 coding sequence is TGTGCCATCAGTGAGTCTGGACTTGCAACTAATGAAAAACTGTTTTTT. Amino acid sequence: CAISESGLATNEKLFF.

The chain is built from TRBV10-3 and TRBJ1-4; D is undetermined. The CDR3 has 13 residues. The V gene lost 2 bases and the J gene lost 6 bases, with 7 bases spanning the gap. Germline CDR1 reads ENHRY; CDR2 reads SYGVKD. The CDR3 region is CAISEAPDEKLFF. DNA for the CDR3: TGTGCCATCAGTGAGGCTCCGGATGAAAAACTGTTTTTT.

This chain uses TRBV29-1 with TRBJ2-6; 7 bases map to TRBD1. This CDR3 has 15 residues. Germline CDR1 reads SQVTM; CDR2 reads ANQGSEA. Trimming took 4 bases from V and 0 from J; bases not matched to a gene: 3. The CDR3 is CSVGPGGSGANVLTF. The CDR3 nucleotides are TGCAGCGTTGGGCCAGGGGGCTCTGGGGCCAACGTCCTGACTTTC.

The chain combines TRBV10-1 with TRBJ2-3, with 14 nucleotides matching TRBD2. Unmatched junction bases numbered 10, after V lost 6 bases and J lost 2 bases. Germline CDR1 is WNHNN and CDR2 is SYGVQD (reference sequence). There are 18 residues in the CDR3. The CDR3 reads CASRGGLAGGPDTDTQYF. Here the CDR3 DNA reads TGCGCCAGCAGGGGAGGACTAGCGGGGGGACCGGACACAGATACGCAGTATTTT.

This sequence joins TRBV5-1 and TRBJ2-2; no clear D. Trimming took off 0 bases at V and 4 bases at J, with 7 bases between the two ends. In germline, CDR1 is SGHRS, CDR2 YFSETQ. There are 14 residues in the CDR3. CDR3 protein: CASSLGLFTGELFF. The DNA for the CDR3 is TGCGCCAGCAGCTTGGGCCTATTCACCGGGGAGCTGTTTTTT.

The V call is TRBV4-2, the J call TRBJ1-2; D call uncertain. The CDR3 runs to 16 residues. In germline, CDR1 is LGHNA, CDR2 YNFKEQ. V dropped 1 base and J dropped 4 bases, with 16 bases sitting between them. The chain's CDR3 is CASSQAQQTVSYGYTF. In DNA, the CDR3 is TGTGCCAGCAGCCAAGCACAACAGACCGTTTCCTATGGCTACACCTTC.

The chain carries TRBV2 and TRBJ1-2; the D gene is possibly TRBD1 (5 bases). This CDR3 has 14 residues. Germline CDR1 is SNHLY and CDR2 is FYNNEI. V dropped 3 bases and J dropped 4 bases, with 12 bases sitting between them. CDR3 protein: CASSEWKGSYGYTF. In nucleotides, the CDR3 is TGTGCCAGCAGTGAGTGGAAGGGGTCCTATGGCTACACCTTC.

The CDR3 sequence: CASSLTGMGEQYF. The CDR3 region has the DNA TGTGCCAGCAGTTTGACAGGGATGGGCGAGCAGTACTTC. V and J are TRBV28 and TRBJ2-7, with 7 bases that match TRBD1. This CDR3 region has 13 residues. Losses at the gene ends were 3 bases for V and 6 bases for J; bases not matched to a gene: 5. CDR1 and CDR2 from the germline V gene are MDHEN and SYDVKM.

The J gene is TRBJ1-5, the V gene TRBV19; D gene ambiguous. This CDR3 region has 14 residues. Germline V gives CDR1 LNHDA, CDR2 SQIVND (reference sequence). V lost 7 bases and J 6 bases, leaving 16 bases between the germline ends. The DNA for the CDR3 is TGTGCCAGTACCCCTCAGGTTGTGGGTCAGCCCCAGCATTTT. Translated: CASTPQVVGQPQHF.

The gene calls are TRBV7-9 and TRBJ1-1; D uncertain. This CDR3 has 12 residues. V dropped 2 bases and J dropped 7 bases, with 8 bases sitting between them. Germline values: CDR1 SEHNR, CDR2 FQNEAQ (reference sequence). The CDR3 loop reads CASSLQAYEAFF. The CDR3 DNA follows: TGTGCCAGCAGCTTACAGGCCTATGAAGCTTTCTTT.

The table lists this clone with a count of one. The V call is TRBV24-1, the J call TRBJ2-1; 13 bases map to TRBD2. The CDR3 is 15 amino acids. CDR1 and CDR2 from the germline V gene are KGHDR and SFDVKD. The V and J ends lost 4 bases and 7 bases, in that order; junction bases with no gene match: 3. As DNA, the CDR3 is TGTGCCACCAGTGAACGGACTAGCGGGGGAAATGAGCAGTTCTTC. It is translated as CATSERTSGGNEQFF.